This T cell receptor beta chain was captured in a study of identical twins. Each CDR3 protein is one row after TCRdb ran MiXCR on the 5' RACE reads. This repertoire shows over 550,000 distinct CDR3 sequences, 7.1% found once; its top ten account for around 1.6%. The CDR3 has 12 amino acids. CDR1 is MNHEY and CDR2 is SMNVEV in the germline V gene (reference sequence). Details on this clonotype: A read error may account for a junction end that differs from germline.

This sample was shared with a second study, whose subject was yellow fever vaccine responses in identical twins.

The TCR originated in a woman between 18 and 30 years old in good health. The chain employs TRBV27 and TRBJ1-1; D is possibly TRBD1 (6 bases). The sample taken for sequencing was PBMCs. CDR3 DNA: TGTGCCAGCAGTCTCACAGGGCGTGAAGCTTCCTTT. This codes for CASSLTGREASF.